This TCR beta chain was found in a study of T cells after yellow fever vaccination. Points from the study as a whole: A secondary response was less intense yet reached its peak sooner, at day 5 versus 15.

In regard to this clonotype: Its specificity is not known.

Using its own MiXCR run on the 5' RACE reads, TCRdb lists one record per CDR3 protein. The table has about 340,000 distinct CDR3 sequences, approximately 12% seen once. The sequence came from a man aged 18 to 30 who received the YFV17D yellow fever vaccine. Source: CD4+ T cells sorted from PBMCs, taken 15 days after the yellow fever booster vaccination.

Written as DNA, the CDR3 is TGCGCCAGCAGCCAAGAGTGGGGGAGGGGTGAGGGGGAGACCCAGTACTTC. Protein product: CASSQEWGRGEGETQYF. This chain joins TRBV4-3 and TRBJ2-5; 7 bases are a match to TRBD2. Losses at the gene ends were 0 bases for V and 5 bases for J; bases not matched to a gene: 12. The CDR3 extends over 17 amino acids. Germline CDR1 is LGHNA and CDR2 is YSLEER.